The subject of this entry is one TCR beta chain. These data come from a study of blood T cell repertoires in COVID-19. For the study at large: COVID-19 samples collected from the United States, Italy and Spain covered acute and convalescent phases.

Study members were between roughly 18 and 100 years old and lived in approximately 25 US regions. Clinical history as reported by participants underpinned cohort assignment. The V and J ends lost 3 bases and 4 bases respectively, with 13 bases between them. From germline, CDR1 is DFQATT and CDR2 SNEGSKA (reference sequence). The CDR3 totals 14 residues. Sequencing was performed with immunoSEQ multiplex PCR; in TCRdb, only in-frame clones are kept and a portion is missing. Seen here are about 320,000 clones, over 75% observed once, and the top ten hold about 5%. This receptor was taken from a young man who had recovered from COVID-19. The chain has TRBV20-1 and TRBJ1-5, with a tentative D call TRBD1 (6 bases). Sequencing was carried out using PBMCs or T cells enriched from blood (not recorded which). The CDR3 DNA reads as TGCAGTGCTAGTTCAGCCCAGGGGAATCAGCCCCAGCATTTT. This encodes CSASSAQGNQPQHF.